This entry lists 9 T cell receptor beta chains sequenced from one sample in a study of shared clonotypes between healthy human individuals (TCRdb year 2020). The library came from the immunoSEQ multiplex PCR assay. TCRdb re-hosts the immuneACCESS table, in-frame sequences only. Its copies lack some clones; in the studies checked, an unresolved V gene accounts for under half of them, and the cause for the rest is not known. The sample table records 2 million to 2.5 million clones; 85% to 95% of these occur just once. Of the sample, more than 1.5% is held by the ten largest clones. For the CD8 naive samples, CD45RO-negative cells were positively selected for CCR7, yielding a CD45RA+CCR7+ population from which TemRA cells were excluded. The sequenced sample consisted of naive CD8+ T cells from PBMCs. This specimen's cell subset or site label, per the study, means: CD45RA+CCR7+. Every receptor here comes from a man aged 18 to 29 in good health. Some clones in this sample may be carry-over from other donors' samples.

The V and J genes are TRBV13 and TRBJ2-7; 11 bases are a match to TRBD1. Germline V gives CDR1 PRHDT, CDR2 FYEKMQ (reference sequence). Germline trimming cut 4 bases from V and 4 bases from J; bases unmatched to any gene: 18. This CDR3 is built from 19 residues. CDR3 protein: CASSSRDRGWGGVSYEQYF. DNA of the CDR3: TGTGCCAGCAGCTCCCGGGACAGGGGGTGGGGCGGGGTAAGTTACGAGCAGTACTTC.

V gene TRBV29-1 combines with J gene TRBJ2-7, with D uncertain. Between the trimmed V and J ends, which lost 2 bases and 2 bases, there was a span of 10 bases. Germline CDR1 SQVTM, CDR2 ANQGSEA. The CDR3 runs 13 residues. The CDR3 sequence: CSVETDVTYEQYF. CDR3 DNA sequence: TGCAGCGTTGAAACGGACGTAACCTACGAGCAGTACTTC.

The chain joins TRBV5-1 to TRBJ2-7; the D gene is possibly TRBD1 (6 bases). The germline V gene encodes CDR1 SGHRS and CDR2 YFSETQ. V was trimmed by 4 bases and J by 2 bases, leaving 16 bases between them. This CDR3 has 15 amino acids. The CDR3 loop is CASSDPVGTTYEQYF. CDR3 DNA: TGCGCCAGCAGCGACCCAGTTGGGACAACCTACGAGCAGTACTTC.

This clone was picked up one time. This chain links TRBV5-4 with TRBJ2-7; TRBD1 matches at 9 bases. CDR3 size: 15 residues. The junction had 8 bases not matched to a gene; V was cut back by 4 bases and J by 3 bases. Germline V gene lookup returns CDR1 SGHNT and CDR2 YYREEE (reference sequence). The CDR3 reads CASSKDRGVLYEQYF. The CDR3, as DNA: TGTGCCAGCAGCAAGGACAGGGGAGTTCTCTACGAGCAGTACTTC.

The chain carries TRBV6-6 and TRBJ2-2; D remains ambiguous. Deletions cut 6 bases from V and 3 bases from J, with 2 bases between. Germline-derived CDR1 and CDR2 are MNHNY and SVGAGI (reference sequence). This CDR3 has 11 amino acids. The DNA of the CDR3 is TGTGCCAGCAGCCACACCGGGGAGCTGTTTTTT. Translated: CASSHTGELFF.

This clone is a singleton in its sample. Here the CDR3 reads CASSFRQGIPDTQYF. CDR3 nucleotides: TGTGCCAGCAGCTTTCGCCAGGGAATCCCAGATACGCAGTATTTT. The rearrangement joins TRBV7-9 to TRBJ2-3, with TRBD1 as a possible D gene (5 bases). The CDR3 has 15 amino acids. Trimming removed 3 bases at V and 4 bases at J, with 14 bases between. The germline V gene encodes CDR1 SEHNR and CDR2 FQNEAQ (reference sequence).

This clone occurred once. This sequence joins TRBV6-5 and TRBJ2-1; a weak D match, TRBD1 (5 bases). The CDR3 sequence is 15 residues long. CDR1 MNHEY and CDR2 SVGAGI come from the germline V gene. V lost 8 bases and J 2 bases, leaving 16 bases between the germline ends. CDR3: CASRLSGPPYNEQFF. In DNA, the CDR3 is TGTGCCAGCCGCCTTTCAGGGCCCCCCTACAATGAGCAGTTCTTC.

A single count supports this clone. The genes are TRBV27 and TRBJ1-1; 9 bases align to TRBD1. J was trimmed by 4 bases and V by 0 bases; bases with no gene match: 6. There are 16 residues in the CDR3. Germline V lookup: CDR1 MNHEY, CDR2 SMNVEV (reference sequence). The CDR3 loop is CASSLSGTGWVTEAFF. CDR3 nucleotide sequence: TGTGCCAGCAGTTTATCCGGGACAGGGTGGGTCACTGAAGCTTTCTTT.

The chain's CDR3 is CASSPTGGSPLHF. CDR3 coding DNA: TGTGCCAGCAGCCCGACAGGGGGTTCACCCCTCCACTTT. The chain links TRBV5-6 to TRBJ1-6; 9 bases agree with TRBD1. Germline V gene lookup returns CDR1 SGHDT and CDR2 YYEEEE. The CDR3 consists of 13 residues. Trimming cost V 4 bases and J 9 bases; bases outside gene matches: 2. The full variable domain, its missing parts supplied by reference TRBV5-6 and TRBJ1-6, is DAGVTQSPTHLIKTRGQQVTLRCSPKSGHDTVSWYQQALGQGPQFIFQYYEEEERQRGNFPDRFSGHQFPNYSSELNVNALLLGDSALYLCASSPTGGSPLHFGNGTRLTVT.